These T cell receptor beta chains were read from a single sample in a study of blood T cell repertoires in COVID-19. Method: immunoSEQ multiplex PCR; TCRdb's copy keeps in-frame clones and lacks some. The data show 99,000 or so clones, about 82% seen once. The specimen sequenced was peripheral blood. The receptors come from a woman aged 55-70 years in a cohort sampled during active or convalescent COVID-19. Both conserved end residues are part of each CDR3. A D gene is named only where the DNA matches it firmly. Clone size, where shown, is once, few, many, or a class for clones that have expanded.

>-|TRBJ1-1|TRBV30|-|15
CAWRPRRGVGTEAFF
TGTGCCTGGAGGCCCAGGAGGGGAGTAGGCACTGAAGCTTTCTTT
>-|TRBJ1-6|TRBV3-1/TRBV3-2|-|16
CASSQEGGSYNSPLHF
TGTGCCAGCAGCCAAGAGGGGGGCTCCTATAATTCACCCCTCCACTTT
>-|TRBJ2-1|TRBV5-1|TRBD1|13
CASSWQGDNEQFF
TGCGCCAGCAGCTGGCAGGGGGACAATGAGCAGTTCTTC
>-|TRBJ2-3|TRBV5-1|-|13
CASSWRGGDTQYF
TGCGCCAGCAGCTGGAGGGGTGGGGACACGCAGTATTTT
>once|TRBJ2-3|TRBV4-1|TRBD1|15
CASSHSGQGDDTQYF
TGCGCCAGCAGCCACTCCGGACAGGGCGACGATACGCAGTATTTT
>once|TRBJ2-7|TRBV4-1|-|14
CASSQDGHSYEQYF
TGCGCCAGCAGCCAAGATGGGCACTCCTACGAGCAGTACTTC
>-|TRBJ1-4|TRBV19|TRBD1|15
CASSEGQGANEKLFF
TGTGCCAGTAGTGAGGGACAGGGAGCTAATGAAAAACTGTTTTTT
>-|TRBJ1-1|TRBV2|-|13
CASAREGNTEAFF
TGTGCCAGCGCTAGGGAGGGGAACACTGAAGCTTTCTTT
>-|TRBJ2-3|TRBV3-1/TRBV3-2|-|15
CASSQHRESTDTQYF
TGTGCCAGCAGCCAGCACAGGGAGAGCACAGATACGCAGTATTTT
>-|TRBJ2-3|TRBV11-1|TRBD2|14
CASSQREGHHTQYF
TGTGCCAGCAGCCAACGGGAGGGCCACCATACGCAGTATTTT
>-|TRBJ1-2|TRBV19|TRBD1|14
CASSSGAGGHGYTF
TGTGCCAGTAGTTCCGGGGCAGGGGGACATGGCTACACCTTC
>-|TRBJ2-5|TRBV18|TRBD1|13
CASYTGGMETQYF
TGTGCCAGCTATACAGGGGGTATGGAGACCCAGTACTTC
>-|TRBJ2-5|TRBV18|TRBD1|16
CASSLSPDRAGETQYF
TGTGCCAGCTCACTATCTCCGGACAGGGCGGGAGAGACCCAGTACTTC
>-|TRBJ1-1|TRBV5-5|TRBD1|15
CASSRQGEGFAEAFF
TGTGCCAGCAGCAGACAGGGAGAGGGGTTTGCTGAAGCTTTCTTT
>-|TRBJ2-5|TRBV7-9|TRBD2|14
CASSSLAGEETQYF
TGTGCCAGCAGCTCCCTAGCGGGGGAAGAGACCCAGTACTTC
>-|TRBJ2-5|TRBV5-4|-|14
CASSSGQLQETQYF
TGTGCCAGCAGCTCCGGACAGCTCCAAGAGACCCAGTACTTC
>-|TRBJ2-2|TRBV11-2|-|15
CASSSGWGLSGELFF
TGTGCCAGCAGCTCCGGGTGGGGGCTGAGCGGGGAGCTGTTTTTT
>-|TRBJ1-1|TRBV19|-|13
CASSMTGFAEAFF
TGTGCCAGTAGTATGACAGGCTTTGCTGAAGCTTTCTTT
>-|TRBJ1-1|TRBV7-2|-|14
CASSRSGRGTEAFF
TGTGCCAGCAGCCGGTCAGGAAGGGGCACTGAAGCTTTCTTT
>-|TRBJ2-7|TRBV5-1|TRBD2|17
CASSLGTSGNARYEQYF
TGCGCCAGCAGCCTCGGGACTAGCGGGAACGCACGATACGAGCAGTACTTC
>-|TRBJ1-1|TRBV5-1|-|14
CASSTTRMNTEAFF
TGCGCCAGCAGCACTACGCGAATGAACACTGAAGCTTTCTTT
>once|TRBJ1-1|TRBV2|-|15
CASRQTGTRNTEAFF
TGTGCCAGCAGGCAGACCGGGACAAGGAACACTGAAGCTTTCTTT
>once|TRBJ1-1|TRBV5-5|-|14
CASSFSSATSGAFF
TGTGCCAGCAGCTTTTCCTCAGCGACTTCCGGCGCTTTCTTT
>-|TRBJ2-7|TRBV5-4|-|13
CASSLEGFREQYF
TGTGCCAGCAGCTTGGAGGGGTTTCGGGAGCAGTACTTC
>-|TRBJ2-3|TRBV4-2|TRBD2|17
CASSQDVSRGGGDTQYF
TGTGCCAGCAGCCAAGATGTCTCGCGGGGGGGCGGGGATACGCAGTATTTT
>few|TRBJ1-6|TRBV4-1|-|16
CARKLAAEPYNSPLHF
TGCGCCAGAAAGTTGGCGGCTGAGCCCTATAATTCACCCCTCCACTTT
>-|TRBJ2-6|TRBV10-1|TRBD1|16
CASSEKGAVGANVLTF
TGCGCCAGCAGTGAAAAGGGGGCGGTTGGGGCCAACGTCCTGACTTTC
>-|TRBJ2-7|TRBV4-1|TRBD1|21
CASSQAGWASGGTGLDYEQYF
TGCGCCAGCAGCCAAGCGGGCTGGGCATCAGGGGGCACAGGCTTGGACTACGAGCAGTACTTC
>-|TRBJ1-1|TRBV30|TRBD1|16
CAWSGRQGGMNTEAFF
TGTGCCTGGAGTGGAAGACAGGGGGGAATGAACACTGAAGCTTTCTTT